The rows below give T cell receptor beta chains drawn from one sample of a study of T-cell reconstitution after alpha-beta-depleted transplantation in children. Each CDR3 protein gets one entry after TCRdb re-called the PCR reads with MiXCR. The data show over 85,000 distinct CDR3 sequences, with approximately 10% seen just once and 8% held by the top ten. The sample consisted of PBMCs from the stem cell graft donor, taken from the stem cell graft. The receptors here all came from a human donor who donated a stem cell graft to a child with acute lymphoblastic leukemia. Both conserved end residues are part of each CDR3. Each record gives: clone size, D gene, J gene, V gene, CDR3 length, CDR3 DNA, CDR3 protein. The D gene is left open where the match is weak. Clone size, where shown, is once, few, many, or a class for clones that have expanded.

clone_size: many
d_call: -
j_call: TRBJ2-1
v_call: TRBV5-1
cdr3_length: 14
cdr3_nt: TGCGCCAGCAGCTTGGGGCTAGTCTCTAGTGAGCAGTTCTTC
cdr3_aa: CASSLGLVSSEQFF

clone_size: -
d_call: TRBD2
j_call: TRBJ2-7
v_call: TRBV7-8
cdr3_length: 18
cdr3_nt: TGTGCCAGCAGCTTAGCGCTTGGACTAGCGGGAAGCTCCTACGAGCAGTACTTC
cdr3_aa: CASSLALGLAGSSYEQYF

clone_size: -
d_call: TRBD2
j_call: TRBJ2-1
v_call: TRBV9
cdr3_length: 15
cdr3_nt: TGTGCCAGCAGTGGTACTAGCGGGAGCGTCGATGAGCAGTTCTTC
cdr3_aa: CASSGTSGSVDEQFF

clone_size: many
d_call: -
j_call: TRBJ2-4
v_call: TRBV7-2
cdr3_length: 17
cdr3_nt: TGTGCCAGCAGGCGGACAGACGCGGGGATAGCCAAAAACATTCAGTACTTC
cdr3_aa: CASRRTDAGIAKNIQYF

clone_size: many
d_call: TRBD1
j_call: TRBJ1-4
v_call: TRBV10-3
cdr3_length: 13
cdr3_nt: TGTGCCATCAGCGGGACAGTTAATGAAAAACTGTTTTTT
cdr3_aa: CAISGTVNEKLFF

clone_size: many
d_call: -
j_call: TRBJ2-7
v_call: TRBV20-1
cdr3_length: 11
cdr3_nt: TGCAGTGCCGACTTGGGGTACGAGCAGTACTTC
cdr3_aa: CSADLGYEQYF

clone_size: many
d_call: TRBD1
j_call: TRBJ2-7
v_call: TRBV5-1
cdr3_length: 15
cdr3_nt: TGCGCCAGCAGACCCTCAGCCGGGACAGGGACCGAGCAGTACTTC
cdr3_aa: CASRPSAGTGTEQYF

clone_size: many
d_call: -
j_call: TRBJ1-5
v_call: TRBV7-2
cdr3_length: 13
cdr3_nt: TGTGCCAGCAGCTTGGCCGACAATCAGCCCCAGCATTTT
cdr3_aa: CASSLADNQPQHF

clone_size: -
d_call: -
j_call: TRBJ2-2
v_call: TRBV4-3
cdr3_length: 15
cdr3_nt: TGCGCCAGCAGCCAAGCTCAACATGACACCGGGGAGCTGTTTTTC
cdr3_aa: CASSQAQHDTGELFF

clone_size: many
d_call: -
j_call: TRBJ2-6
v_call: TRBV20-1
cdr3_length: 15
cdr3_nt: TGCAGTGCTAGCTTGGAGAGCTCTGGGGCCAACGTCCTGACTTTC
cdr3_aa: CSASLESSGANVLTF

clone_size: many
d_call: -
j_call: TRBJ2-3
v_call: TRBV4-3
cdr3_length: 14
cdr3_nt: TGCGCCAGCACCCCTAGTTCGGATCGACCCCCTCAGTATTTT
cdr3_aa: CASTPSSDRPPQYF

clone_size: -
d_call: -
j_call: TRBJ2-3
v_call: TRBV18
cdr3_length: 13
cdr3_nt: TGTGCCAGCTCCCTCGGGGTCCAAGATACGCAGTATTTT
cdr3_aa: CASSLGVQDTQYF

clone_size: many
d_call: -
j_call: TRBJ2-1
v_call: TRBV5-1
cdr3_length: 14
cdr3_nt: TGCGCCAGCAGCCCGTCGCAAGTTTACAATGAGCAGTTCTTC
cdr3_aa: CASSPSQVYNEQFF

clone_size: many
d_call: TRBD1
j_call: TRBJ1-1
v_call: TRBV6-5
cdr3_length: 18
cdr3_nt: TGTGCCAGCAGTTTTATTACCGGGACAGGGGCGATTTTTACTGAAGCTTTCTTT
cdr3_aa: CASSFITGTGAIFTEAFF

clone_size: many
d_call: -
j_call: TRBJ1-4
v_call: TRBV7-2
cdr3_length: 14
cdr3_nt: TGTGCCAGCAGCTCCGGGATCTATAATGAAAAACTGTTTTTT
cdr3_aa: CASSSGIYNEKLFF

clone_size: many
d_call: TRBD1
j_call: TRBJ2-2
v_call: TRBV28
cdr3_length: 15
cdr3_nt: TGTGCCAGCAACCCCGACAGGGTCGGCACCGGGGAGCTGTTTTTT
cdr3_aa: CASNPDRVGTGELFF

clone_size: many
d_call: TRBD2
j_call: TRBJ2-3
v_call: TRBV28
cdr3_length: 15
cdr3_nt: TGTGCCAGCATCCCTCTAGCGGAAAGCACAGATACGCAGTATTTT
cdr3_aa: CASIPLAESTDTQYF

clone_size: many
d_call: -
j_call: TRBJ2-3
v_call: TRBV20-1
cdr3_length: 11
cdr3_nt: TGCAGTGCTAGAGATATCAATACGCAGTATTTT
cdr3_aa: CSARDINTQYF

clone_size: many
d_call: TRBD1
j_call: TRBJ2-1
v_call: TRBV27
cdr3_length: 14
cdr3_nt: TGTGCCAGCAGTTCCCGGGACAGGGCCTGGGAGCAGTTCTTC
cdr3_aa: CASSSRDRAWEQFF

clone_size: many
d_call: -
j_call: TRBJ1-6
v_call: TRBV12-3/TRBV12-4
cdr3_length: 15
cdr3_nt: TGTGCCAGCAGCCCTCAAGGGACACCGAATTCACCCCTCCACTTT
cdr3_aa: CASSPQGTPNSPLHF

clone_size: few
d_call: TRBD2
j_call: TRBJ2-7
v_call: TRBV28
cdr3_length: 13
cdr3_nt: TGTGCCAGCAGTTGGGGGGGCTCCTACGAGCAGTACTTC
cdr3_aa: CASSWGGSYEQYF

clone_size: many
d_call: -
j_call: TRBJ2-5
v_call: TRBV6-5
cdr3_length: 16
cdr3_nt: TGTGCCAGCAGTTACTCGCTAGGACAGACCCCAGAGACCCAGTACTTC
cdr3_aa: CASSYSLGQTPETQYF

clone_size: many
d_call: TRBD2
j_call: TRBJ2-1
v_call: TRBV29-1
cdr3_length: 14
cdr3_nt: TGCAGCGCTATACTAGCGGTCTCTGGCAGGGAGCAGTTCTTC
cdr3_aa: CSAILAVSGREQFF

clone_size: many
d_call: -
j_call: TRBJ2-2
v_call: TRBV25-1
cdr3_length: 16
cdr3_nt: TGTGCCAGCAGTGCACAGGGACGTGGGGACACCGGGGAGCTGTTTTTT
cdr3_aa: CASSAQGRGDTGELFF

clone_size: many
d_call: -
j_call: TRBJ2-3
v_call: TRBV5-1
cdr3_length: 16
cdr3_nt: TGCGCCAGCAGCCCGGGGGCTAGCGCTTCTTCAGATACGCAGTATTTT
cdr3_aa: CASSPGASASSDTQYF

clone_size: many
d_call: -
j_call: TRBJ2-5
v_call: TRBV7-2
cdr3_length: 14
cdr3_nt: TGTGCCAGCAGTTTAGAACTACAGCAAGAGACCCAGTACTTC
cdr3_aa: CASSLELQQETQYF

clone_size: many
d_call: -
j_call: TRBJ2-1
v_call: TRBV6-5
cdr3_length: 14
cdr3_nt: TGTGCCAGCAGTTACACGGGAGAGCGCAATGAGCAGTTCTTC
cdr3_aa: CASSYTGERNEQFF

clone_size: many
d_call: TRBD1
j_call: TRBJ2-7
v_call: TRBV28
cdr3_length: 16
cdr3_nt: TGTGCCAGCACCACAAACCGGGACAGAGATTCCTACGAGCAGTACTTC
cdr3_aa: CASTTNRDRDSYEQYF

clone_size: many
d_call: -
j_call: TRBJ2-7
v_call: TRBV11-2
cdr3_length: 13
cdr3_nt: TGTGCCAGCAGCTGGGAGGCAACCTACGAGCAGTACTTC
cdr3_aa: CASSWEATYEQYF

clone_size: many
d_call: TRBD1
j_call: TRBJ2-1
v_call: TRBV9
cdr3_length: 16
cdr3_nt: TGTGCCAGCAGCGTAGGTGGGACAGGGGGCTACAATGAGCAGTTCTTC
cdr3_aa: CASSVGGTGGYNEQFF

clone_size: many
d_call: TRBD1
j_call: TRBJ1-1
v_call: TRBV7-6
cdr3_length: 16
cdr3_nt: TGTGCCAGCAGCCGACGGATCACAGGGGGCAGGACTGAAGCTTTCTTT
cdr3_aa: CASSRRITGGRTEAFF

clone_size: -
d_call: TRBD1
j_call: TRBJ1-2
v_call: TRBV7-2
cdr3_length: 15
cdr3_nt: TGTGCCAGCAGCTTCAGGGGGGATGCACACTATGGCTACACCTTC
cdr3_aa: CASSFRGDAHYGYTF

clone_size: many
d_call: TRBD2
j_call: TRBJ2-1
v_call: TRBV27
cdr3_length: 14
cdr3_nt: TGTGCCAGCACCGATAGCGGGCCCGACAATGAGCAGTTCTTC
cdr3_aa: CASTDSGPDNEQFF

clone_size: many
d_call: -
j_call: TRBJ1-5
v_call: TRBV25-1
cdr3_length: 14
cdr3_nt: TGTGCCAGCAGTGGGAGAGGGAACAATCAGCCCCAGCATTTT
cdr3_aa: CASSGRGNNQPQHF

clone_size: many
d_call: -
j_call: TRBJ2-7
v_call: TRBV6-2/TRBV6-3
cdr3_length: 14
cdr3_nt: TGTGCCAGCAGTTATTACTTTGGCGGATACGAGCAGTACTTC
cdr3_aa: CASSYYFGGYEQYF

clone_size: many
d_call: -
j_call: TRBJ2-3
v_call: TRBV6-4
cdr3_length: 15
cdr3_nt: TGTGCCAGCAGGCCGGGGGAGGCTAGCACAGATACGCAGTATTTT
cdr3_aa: CASRPGEASTDTQYF

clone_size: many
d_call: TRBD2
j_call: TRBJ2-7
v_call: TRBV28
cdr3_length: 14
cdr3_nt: TGTGCCAGTGAACTAGCGGGGAGCTCCTACGAGCAGTACTTC
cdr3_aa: CASELAGSSYEQYF

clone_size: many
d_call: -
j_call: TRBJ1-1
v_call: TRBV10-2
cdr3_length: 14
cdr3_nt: TGCGCCAGCAAAGTCAGAGGGCGGGGGACTGAAGCTTTCTTT
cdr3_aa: CASKVRGRGTEAFF

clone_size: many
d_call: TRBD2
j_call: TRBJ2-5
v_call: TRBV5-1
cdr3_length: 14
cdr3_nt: TGCGCCAGCAGCTTGGCGGGGGGGCAAGAGACCCAGTACTTC
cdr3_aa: CASSLAGGQETQYF

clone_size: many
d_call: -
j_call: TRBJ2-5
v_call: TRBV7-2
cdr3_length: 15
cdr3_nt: TGTGCCAGCAGACGAGAGTTCGTCCCCTGGGAGACCCAGTACTTC
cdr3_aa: CASRREFVPWETQYF

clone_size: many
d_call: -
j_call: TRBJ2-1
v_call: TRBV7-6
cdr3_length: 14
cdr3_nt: TGTGCCAGCAGCTTAAGATATCGTGACAATGAGCAGTTCTTC
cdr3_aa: CASSLRYRDNEQFF

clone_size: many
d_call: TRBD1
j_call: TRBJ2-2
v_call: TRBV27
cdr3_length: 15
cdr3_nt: TGTGCCAGCAGTCCCCAGGGGGCGGGGACCGGGGAGCTGTTTTTT
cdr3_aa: CASSPQGAGTGELFF

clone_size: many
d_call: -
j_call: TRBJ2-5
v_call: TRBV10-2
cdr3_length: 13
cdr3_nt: TGCGCCAGCAGTGTGACCTCTCAAGAGACCCAGTACTTC
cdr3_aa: CASSVTSQETQYF

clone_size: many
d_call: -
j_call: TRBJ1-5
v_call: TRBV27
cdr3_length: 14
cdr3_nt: TGTGCCAGCAGTTCAAATTCAGGGTATCAGCCCCAGCATTTT
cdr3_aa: CASSSNSGYQPQHF

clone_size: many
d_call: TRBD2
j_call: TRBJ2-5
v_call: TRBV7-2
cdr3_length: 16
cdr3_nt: TGTGCCAGCAGCCTTAGGACTAGCGGGATTGGGGAGACCCAGTACTTC
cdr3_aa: CASSLRTSGIGETQYF

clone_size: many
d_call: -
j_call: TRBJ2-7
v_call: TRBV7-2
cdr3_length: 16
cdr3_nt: TGTGCCAGCAGCTTAGCGGACAGTCAATCTTTATACGAGCAGTACTTC
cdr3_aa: CASSLADSQSLYEQYF

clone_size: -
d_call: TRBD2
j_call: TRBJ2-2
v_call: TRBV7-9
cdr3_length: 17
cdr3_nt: TGTGCCAGCAGAGAGGAGCCGAGCGGGGAGTACACCGGGGAGCTGTTTTTT
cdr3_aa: CASREEPSGEYTGELFF

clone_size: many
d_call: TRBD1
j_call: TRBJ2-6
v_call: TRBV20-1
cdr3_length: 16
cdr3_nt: TGCAGTGCTAGTCCCGGGACAGGGATCGGGGCCAACGTCCTGACTTTC
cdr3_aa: CSASPGTGIGANVLTF

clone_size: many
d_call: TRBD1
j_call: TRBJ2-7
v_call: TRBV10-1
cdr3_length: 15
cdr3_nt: TGCGCCAGCAGTGACCCACTGACAGGGTTGGACGAGCAGTACTTC
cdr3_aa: CASSDPLTGLDEQYF

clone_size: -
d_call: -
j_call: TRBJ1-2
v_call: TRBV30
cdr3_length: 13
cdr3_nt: TGTGCCTGGAGTGTAGGGGGGCTCTCTGGCTACACCTTC
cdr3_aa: CAWSVGGLSGYTF